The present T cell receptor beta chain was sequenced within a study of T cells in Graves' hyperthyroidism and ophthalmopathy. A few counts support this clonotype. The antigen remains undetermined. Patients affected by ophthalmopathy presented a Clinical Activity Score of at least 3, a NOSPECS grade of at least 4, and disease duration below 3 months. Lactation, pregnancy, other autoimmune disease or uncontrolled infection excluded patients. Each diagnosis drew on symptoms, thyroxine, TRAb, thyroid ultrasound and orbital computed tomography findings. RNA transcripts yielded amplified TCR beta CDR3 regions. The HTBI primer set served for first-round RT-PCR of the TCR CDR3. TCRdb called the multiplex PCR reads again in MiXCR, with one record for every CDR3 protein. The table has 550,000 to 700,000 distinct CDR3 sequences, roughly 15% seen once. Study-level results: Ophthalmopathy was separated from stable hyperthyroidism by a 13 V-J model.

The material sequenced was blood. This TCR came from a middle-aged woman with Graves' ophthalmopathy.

This CDR3 reads CSARERESLYIQYF. The CDR3 nucleotides read TGCAGTGCTAGAGAGCGGGAGTCACTATACATTCAGTACTTC. The chain links TRBV20-1 to TRBJ2-4; TRBD2 matches 7 bases. The CDR3 contains 14 residues. J was trimmed by 8 bases and V by 0 bases; bases with no gene match: 7. Germline V lookup: CDR1 DFQATT, CDR2 SNEGSKA (reference sequence).